This T cell receptor (beta chain) was sequenced in a study of blood T cells in healthy people across ages. It was with a sample-barcoded 5' primer and a J-beta primer mix that a second PCR of about 7 to 12 cycles was run. Using its own MiXCR run on the 5' RACE reads, TCRdb lists one record per CDR3 protein. The sample yields more than 500,000 distinct CDR3 sequences, about 28% seen once. These data were also reused for a study on T cells of mothers and their children. That source notes: About six children, together with their three healthy Caucasian mothers, made up the donors.

The TCR sequence derives from a boy aged 2 to 10 in good health. The material sequenced was blood.

CDR3 residues: CASSLGGDGANVLTF. The DNA for the CDR3 is TGCGCCAGCAGCTTGGGAGGGGACGGGGCCAACGTCCTGACTTTC. The gene calls are TRBV5-1 and TRBJ2-6; possibly TRBD1 or TRBD2 for D (5 bases each). CDR1 SGHRS and CDR2 YFSETQ come from the germline V gene. Trimming took 0 bases from V and 4 from J, leaving 8 bases between them. This CDR3 spans 15 amino acids.